A selection of T cell receptor beta chains follows, all from one sample in a study of blood T cell repertoires in COVID-19. Some clones are missing from TCRdb's copy, which holds only in-frame ones; the method was immunoSEQ multiplex PCR. The sample includes fewer than 500,000 clones, around 89% of them seen just once. Sequenced material: peripheral blood. These TCRs come from a woman in her twenties or thirties with acute or convalescent COVID-19. CDR3s include the opening cysteine and the closing phenylalanine or tryptophan. The order of the fields is V gene, CDR3 protein.

V: TRBV30; CDR3: CAAGVGDYEQYF
V: TRBV6-4; CDR3: CASSARDRGQDTQYF
V: TRBV5-1; CDR3: CASSLDGGGGSYNEQFF
V: TRBV5-1; CDR3: CASSVTGTGGYEQYF
V: TRBV6-5; CDR3: CASSYGLADNEQFF
V: TRBV4-1; CDR3: CASSQAQVGPYEQYF
V: TRBV18; CDR3: CASSPRGGPGANVLTF
V: TRBV5-8; CDR3: CASREGAPQHF
V: TRBV7-9; CDR3: CASSLATGYEAFF
V: TRBV2; CDR3: CASSPITSTGKRNYGYTF
V: TRBV12-3/TRBV12-4; CDR3: CASSFRQPMGQYF
V: TRBV6-5; CDR3: CASSYSQNTNTEAFF
V: TRBV19; CDR3: CASGVNEGWQPQHF
V: TRBV18; CDR3: CASSPTSERNTQYF
V: TRBV9; CDR3: CASSATLGTTYYNEQFF
V: TRBV4-1; CDR3: CASSHGGETQYF
V: TRBV5-1; CDR3: CASSFGTSGGAIGDTQYF
V: TRBV28; CDR3: CASTRGGGRPYTEAFF
V: TRBV12-3/TRBV12-4; CDR3: CASSPRGYKGYTF
V: TRBV14; CDR3: CASSQDGARIQYF
V: TRBV10-1; CDR3: CASSESQLAGTNEQFF
V: TRBV12-5; CDR3: CASGLVLGRGSYEQYF
V: TRBV18; CDR3: CASSPFVQGAGANVLTF
V: TRBV5-4; CDR3: CASSWDHAQGPETQYF
V: TRBV5-1; CDR3: CASSLDGRGTQYF
V: TRBV28; CDR3: CASNEGTGKVEQYF
V: TRBV5-1; CDR3: CASSLEASYREQYF
V: TRBV13; CDR3: CASSHSYTEAFF
V: TRBV29-1; CDR3: CSVERREKLFF
V: TRBV28; CDR3: CASSLMVSGTGAGYTF
V: TRBV29-1; CDR3: CGGGNTGELFF
V: TRBV5-1; CDR3: CASSLGRQKVNTQYF
V: TRBV7-6; CDR3: CASSVGGGARHEQYF
V: TRBV6-6; CDR3: CASSRQGNQPQHF